Listed here are 27 T cell receptor beta chains from one sample, sequenced in a study of early T cells in non-severe SARS-CoV-2 infection. A single record per CDR3 protein comes from TCRdb applying MiXCR to the 5' RACE reads. The sample has fewer than 60,000 distinct CDR3 sequences; around 9.1% are singletons. The specimen sequenced was whole blood. These receptors came from an adult who was a healthcare worker with PCR-confirmed SARS-CoV-2 infection or an uninfected control (not recorded which).

This clonotype was seen many times. CDR3 coding DNA: TGTGCCAGCAGCTTATCCCTCAGGAGTGTCTATGGCTACACCTTC. This encodes CASSLSLRSVYGYTF. The chain recombines TRBV7-2 with TRBJ1-2; D not resolved. The CDR3 contains 15 residues. The V end lost 2 bases, the J end lost 4 bases, and 14 bases lay between the germline ends. Germline CDR1 and CDR2: SGHTA and FQGNSA.

The V and J genes are TRBV5-6 and TRBJ2-3, with a possible D match to TRBD2 (6 bases). CDR3 size: 16 residues. The V gene's germline CDR1 is SGHDT and CDR2 YYEEEE. Between the trimmed V and J ends, which lost 0 bases and 2 bases, there was a span of 13 bases. As DNA, the CDR3 is TGTGCCAGCAGCTTGGGCGCGGGGCCTAACACAGATACGCAGTATTTT. Protein sequence: CASSLGAGPNTDTQYF. Full variable domain (outside the CDR3, taken from reference TRBV5-6 and TRBJ2-3): DAGVTQSPTHLIKTRGQQVTLRCSPKSGHDTVSWYQQALGQGPQFIFQYYEEEERQRGNFPDRFSGHQFPNYSSELNVNALLLGDSALYLCASSLGAGPNTDTQYFGPGTRLTVL.

The chain has TRBV7-9 and TRBJ2-2, with D perhaps matching TRBD1 (5 bases). The CDR3 has 18 residues. The germline gives CDR1 SEHNR, CDR2 FQNEAQ (reference sequence). V was shortened by 4 bases and J by 2 bases, with 20 bases between the two germline ends. The CDR3 protein is CASSSPGLRTYNTGELFF. The CDR3 DNA is TGTGCCAGCAGCTCACCGGGTTTAAGGACATATAACACCGGGGAGCTGTTTTTT.

In this sample, this clonotype turned up many times. The chain combines TRBV7-2 with TRBJ2-7, with 8 bases lining up with TRBD2. CDR1 is SGHTA, CDR2 FQGNSA, per germline. The CDR3 spans 15 residues. J gave up 6 bases and V 4 bases, and 11 bases lay outside the gene matches. CDR3 sequence reads: CASSSRGLGPGEQYF. As DNA, the CDR3 is TGTGCCAGCAGCTCCAGGGGACTAGGGCCCGGCGAGCAGTACTTC.

There are many counts of this clonotype. This chain links TRBV18 with TRBJ2-3, with TRBD2 identical over 7 bases. Germline V gene data show CDR1 as KGHSH and CDR2 as LQKENI. The CDR3 length is 17 residues. The J segment lost 1 base and the V segment lost 2 bases, leaving 9 bases of the junction unmatched. CDR3 in DNA: TGTGCCAGCTCACCATCCTCGATAAGCGGGGGCACAGATACGCAGTATTTT. Its protein is CASSPSSISGGTDTQYF.

This clonotype was counted at least ten times. The genes are TRBV6-6 and TRBJ1-1; D gene uncertain. CDR1 is MNHNY, CDR2 SVGAGI, per germline (reference sequence). V was shortened by 2 bases and J by 0 bases, with 7 bases between the two germline ends. CDR3 length equals 14 residues. CDR3 nucleotide sequence: TGTGCCAGCAGTTACGGCCAGGTGAACACTGAAGCTTTCTTT. As protein: CASSYGQVNTEAFF.

V and J are TRBV29-1 and TRBJ1-2; D is ambiguous. Germline assignment: CDR1 SQVTM and CDR2 ANQGSEA. Trimming removed 6 bases at V and 7 bases at J, with 18 bases between. The CDR3 is 13 residues long. CDR3 protein: CSVTGSNPSGYTF. The CDR3 nucleotides are TGCAGCGTAACGGGATCCAACCCTAGTGGCTACACCTTC.

The V call is TRBV5-1, the J call TRBJ1-5, with 8 nucleotides matching TRBD1. Germline V lookup: CDR1 SGHRS, CDR2 YFSETQ. The CDR3 spans 14 residues. V lost 0 bases to trimming and J lost 6 bases; unmatched junction nucleotides: 2. CDR3 sequence reads: CASSLGQGSQPQHF. The CDR3 region has the DNA TGCGCCAGCAGCTTGGGACAGGGGAGTCAGCCCCAGCATTTT.

This clonotype was observed a handful of times. This rearrangement joins TRBV7-2 to TRBJ2-5; maybe TRBD2 (5 bases). V was pared by 4 bases and J by 3 bases, with 9 bases between. CDR3 size: 13 residues. Germline V gene lookup returns CDR1 SGHTA and CDR2 FQGNSA. CDR3 sequence (DNA): TGTGCCAGCAGCTCAGCCGGGGAAGAGACCCAGTACTTC. Residues: CASSSAGEETQYF.

This clonotype was recorded at least ten times. The chain recombines TRBV7-3 with TRBJ1-1; weak D call: TRBD1 (6 bases). The germline V gene has CDR1 SGHTA and CDR2 FQGTGA. V lost 4 bases, J lost 2 bases, and 11 bases lay in between. The length of the CDR3 is 14 residues. The CDR3 sequence is CASSSGGRNTEAFF. CDR3 DNA sequence: TGTGCCAGCAGCTCTGGGGGCAGAAACACTGAAGCTTTCTTT.

This clonotype was seen many times. The chain is built from TRBV20-1 and TRBJ1-1, with 7 bases identical to TRBD1. With 6 bases clipped from V and 0 bases from J, the junction kept 10 bases outside the gene matches. The CDR3 spans 15 residues. Germline V gene data show CDR1 as DFQATT and CDR2 as SNEGSKA (reference sequence). CDR3 sequence (DNA): TGCAGTGCCCTGGGCGGGGACAGTCTGAACACTGAAGCTTTCTTT. Protein product: CSALGGDSLNTEAFF.

This clonotype has at least ten counts. The genes are TRBV30 and TRBJ2-1, with D perhaps given as TRBD1 or TRBD2 (6 bases each). This CDR3 has 14 residues. The V end was cut by 6 bases, the J end by 3 bases, with 15 bases between. Germline V CDR1 and CDR2: GTSNPN, SVGIG (reference sequence). CDR3 loop: CACEGEGGYNEQFF. CDR3 DNA: TGTGCCTGCGAAGGAGAGGGGGGCTACAATGAGCAGTTCTTC.

This clonotype came up a few times. This chain links TRBV12-3 or TRBV12-4 with TRBJ2-7; 9 bases are shared with TRBD1. J lost 7 bases, V lost 6 bases, and 10 bases had no gene match. This CDR3 region has 14 residues. The CDR3 is CASSLSLTGGEQYF. The CDR3 DNA reads as TGTGCCAGCAGCCTCTCCCTGACAGGGGGAGAGCAGTACTTC.

The chain couples TRBV12-3 or TRBV12-4 to TRBJ1-1; 8 bases map to TRBD1. The junction had 1 base not matched to a gene; V was cut back by 6 bases and J by 1 base. This CDR3 contains 13 residues. The CDR3 is CASRGQANTEAFF. CDR3 in DNA: TGTGCCAGCAGGGGACAGGCGAACACTGAAGCTTTCTTT.

In its sample, this clonotype was seen many times. The rearrangement uses TRBV14 and TRBJ2-7; no clear D. This CDR3 spans 13 amino acids. Per the germline V gene, CDR1 is SGHDN and CDR2 is FVKESK. The V end lost 1 base, the J end lost 3 bases, and 7 bases lay between the germline ends. CDR3 DNA sequence: TGTGCCAGCAGCCAAGGCGCCAGCTACGAGCAGTACTTC. Its translation is CASSQGASYEQYF.

This clonotype showed up many times. The chain carries TRBV2 and TRBJ2-1; 14 nucleotides match TRBD2. CDR3 length equals 18 residues. J gave up 5 bases and V 5 bases, and 11 bases lay outside the gene matches. CDR1 and CDR2 from the germline V gene are SNHLY and FYNNEI. CDR3 loop: CASSRGTSGSGTNNEQFF. The CDR3 coding sequence is TGTGCCAGCAGTCGCGGGACTAGCGGGAGTGGTACGAACAATGAGCAGTTCTTC. The full variable domain, completed using reference TRBV2 and TRBJ2-1, is EPEVTQTPSHQVTQMGQEVILRCVPISNHLYFYWYRQILGQKVEFLVSFYNNEISEKSEIFDDQFSVERPDGSNFTLKIRSTKLEDSAMYFCASSRGTSGSGTNNEQFFGPGTRLTVL.

This clonotype has ten or more counts. The chain combines TRBV6-6 with TRBJ1-1, with D unresolved. This CDR3 is built from 13 residues. Trimming stripped 4 bases from V and 5 bases from J, with 11 bases between. Germline CDR1 MNHNY, CDR2 SVGAGI (reference sequence). CDR3 nucleotides: TGTGCCAGCAGTTTGGGAGTTCGGACTGAAGCTTTCTTT. Translating it yields CASSLGVRTEAFF.

This clonotype appeared many times. The chain uses TRBV29-1 and TRBJ2-3, with D hard to call. The CDR3 runs 13 residues. V gave up 8 bases and J gave up 1 base, with 13 bases separating them. The germline CDR1 and CDR2 sequences are SQVTM and ANQGSEA. CDR3 residues: CSLVGFGTDTQYF. The CDR3 DNA follows: TGCAGCCTGGTGGGCTTCGGCACAGATACGCAGTATTTT.

The table lists this clonotype with many counts. The chain employs TRBV6-5 and TRBJ2-7; 9 positions agree with TRBD2. This CDR3 is built from 15 residues. Germline V lookup: CDR1 MNHEY, CDR2 SVGAGI. Trimming took 1 base from V and 0 from J; bases not matched to a gene: 1. CDR3 in amino acids: CASSYYSGSSYEQYF. In nucleotides, the CDR3 is TGTGCCAGCAGTTACTATAGCGGGAGCTCCTACGAGCAGTACTTC.

This clonotype came up many times. The germline gene is not matched at one end of the junction; a read error may be the cause. The chain is built from TRBV14 and TRBJ2-3, with D perhaps matching TRBD1 or TRBD2 (6 bases each). CDR1 and CDR2 from the germline V gene are SGHDN and FVKESK. The CDR3 consists of 16 residues. The CDR3 DNA reads TGTGCCAGCAGCCAATCGGGGGCCGTTCGAGTAGATACGCAGTTTTTT. Protein product: CASSQSGAVRVDTQFF.

The V gene is TRBV7-2, the J gene TRBJ2-7, with D unresolved. CDR1 SGHTA and CDR2 FQGNSA come from the germline V gene. The CDR3 totals 12 residues. V dropped 3 bases and J dropped 1 base, with 4 bases sitting between them. Here the CDR3 reads CASSFSSYEQYF. The CDR3 bases are TGTGCCAGCAGCTTTTCGTCCTACGAGCAGTACTTC.

In this sample, this clonotype turned up many times. V usage is TRBV7-2 and J usage is TRBJ1-4; D not resolved. V dropped 0 bases and J dropped 7 bases, with 12 bases sitting between them. Germline CDR1 reads SGHTA; CDR2 reads FQGNSA. This CDR3 region has 15 residues. This chain's CDR3 is CASSLALGYSEKLFF. CDR3 coding DNA: TGTGCCAGCAGCTTAGCGTTGGGATATAGTGAAAAACTGTTTTTT.

This clonotype has at least ten counts. The chain couples TRBV13 to TRBJ2-2, with D perhaps matching TRBD2 (6 bases). This CDR3 has 13 residues. V was pared by 5 bases and J by 6 bases, with 10 bases between. Per the germline V gene, CDR1 is PRHDT and CDR2 is FYEKMQ (reference sequence). In DNA, the CDR3 is TGTGCCAGCAGCCCGGGAGCCTCCGGGGAGCTGTTTTTT. This codes for CASSPGASGELFF.

This clonotype was seen repeatedly, ten times or more. This chain connects TRBV7-2 to TRBJ1-2; 7 bases are a match to TRBD1. Germline loops: CDR1 SGHTA, CDR2 FQGNSA. Unmatched junction bases numbered 4, after V lost 3 bases and J lost 3 bases. The CDR3 runs to 14 residues. The CDR3 DNA reads TGTGCCAGCAGCTTTAATCAGGGGGACTATGGCTACACCTTC. This sequence encodes CASSFNQGDYGYTF.

This clonotype was seen at least ten times. This chain joins TRBV11-2 and TRBJ2-3; the match to TRBD1 covers 7 bases. This CDR3 is 15 amino acids long. The germline CDR1 and CDR2 sequences are SGHAT and FQNNGV. The ends lost 3 bases at V and 1 base at J; junction bases unmatched: 4. This CDR3 reads CASSFYGTGTDTQYF. The CDR3, as DNA: TGTGCCAGCAGCTTCTACGGGACAGGCACAGATACGCAGTATTTT.

This clonotype showed up just a few times. This chain uses TRBV20-1 with TRBJ2-7; TRBD2 matches at 11 bases. Germline assignment: CDR1 DFQATT and CDR2 SNEGSKA (reference sequence). The CDR3 has 13 amino acids. CDR3 sequence reads: CRAPGLAADEQYF. For the CDR3, the DNA is TGCAGAGCGCCGGGACTAGCGGCGGACGAGCAGTACTTC.

This clonotype was counted ten times or more. V gene TRBV3-1 combines with J gene TRBJ2-7; TRBD2 aligns across 14 bases. The CDR3 totals 20 residues. The ends lost 2 bases at V and 2 bases at J; junction bases unmatched: 14. Germline V gene data show CDR1 as LGHDT and CDR2 as YNNKEL (reference sequence). In DNA form, the CDR3 reads TGTGCCAGCAGCCAAAGGAGACCGGGACTAGCGGGAGTGGGTGCCTACGAGCAGTACTTC. It is translated as CASSQRRPGLAGVGAYEQYF.